This T cell receptor (beta chain) was retrieved from a study of naive and memory T cell subsets. Regarding the study as a whole: No ground truth validated the naive and memory repertoire findings.

Two oligonucleotides, mixed equimolar, formed the beta constant-region primer covering TRBC1 and TRBC2. TCRdb independently ran MiXCR on the UMI-ligation and nested PCR reads; one entry per CDR3 protein. This table has over 20,000 distinct CDR3 sequences, about 10% appearing once. V was pared by 6 bases and J by 3 bases, with 9 bases between. The germline V gene encodes CDR1 MNHEY and CDR2 SMNVEV (reference sequence). The CDR3 loop spans 12 amino acids. This clonotype has a count of ten or more. No antigen is known for it. This TCR derives from a human donor in good health. The chain is built from TRBV27 and TRBJ2-7; no definite D call. The material sequenced was central memory CD8+ T cells from blood. In nucleotides, the CDR3 is TGTGCCAGCAGATTTGGGGACTACGAGCAGTACTTC. Its protein product is CASRFGDYEQYF.